One and the same sample provided the 7 T cell receptor beta chains below, sequenced in a study of shared clonotypes between healthy human individuals. Profiling relied on immunoSEQ multiplex PCR, and the TCRdb table lists in-frame clones only, not all of them. The table has 500,000 or so clones, about 96% seen once. The sample comprised naive CD4+ T cells sorted from blood. Stated subset: CD45RA+ positively selected. These receptors came from a woman in her twenties or thirties in good health.

The chain employs TRBV28 and TRBJ2-7; D perhaps matches TRBD2 (5 bases). The CDR3 sequence is 14 residues long. Looked up from germline, CDR1 is MDHEN and CDR2 is SYDVKM. Trimming took off 4 bases at V and 1 base at J, with 11 bases between the two ends. Here the CDR3 reads CASSSGGNSYEQYF. DNA of the CDR3: TGTGCCAGCAGTTCTGGAGGAAATTCCTACGAGCAGTACTTC.

The V and J genes are TRBV30 and TRBJ2-1, with a weak D call TRBD1 (5 bases). V dropped 0 bases and J dropped 8 bases, with 17 bases sitting between them. CDR3 length: 15 amino acids. Germline V lookup: CDR1 GTSNPN, CDR2 SVGIG (reference sequence). The CDR3 loop is CAWSVQVGAIDEQFF. The CDR3 DNA follows: TGTGCCTGGAGTGTACAGGTCGGCGCGATCGATGAGCAGTTCTTC.

The CDR3 spells CASRVAGSNEKLFF. Here the CDR3 DNA reads TGTGCCAGCAGGGTGGCCGGGTCTAATGAAAAACTGTTTTTT. This chain joins TRBV28 and TRBJ1-4; the D is unclear. Germline CDR1 MDHEN, CDR2 SYDVKM. The V end lost 6 bases, the J end lost 3 bases, and 11 bases lay between the germline ends. The CDR3 loop spans 14 amino acids.

This clone was seen more than once but under ten times. The chain uses TRBV5-1 and TRBJ2-2, with D tentatively TRBD2 (5 bases). Germline lookup yields CDR1 SGHRS and CDR2 YFSETQ. This CDR3 has 15 amino acids. The germline V and J ends were trimmed by 4 bases and 0 bases, with 10 bases remaining between them. CDR3 protein: CASSLGRANTGELFF. The CDR3 bases are TGCGCCAGCAGCCTGGGGAGAGCGAACACCGGGGAGCTGTTTTTT.

V and J are TRBV5-1 and TRBJ2-6; D remains ambiguous. CDR1 and CDR2 from the germline V gene are SGHRS and YFSETQ. V lost 1 base and J 0 bases, leaving 8 bases between the germline ends. The CDR3 has 16 amino acids. The CDR3 protein is CASSLPESSGANVLTF. DNA for the CDR3: TGCGCCAGCAGCTTGCCCGAGAGCTCTGGGGCCAACGTCCTGACTTTC.

The gene calls are TRBV5-1 and TRBJ2-2, with TRBD2 identical over 8 bases. The germline gives CDR1 SGHRS, CDR2 YFSETQ. Trimming at V came to 0 bases and at J to 0 bases, leaving 4 bases not matched to a gene. CDR3 size: 17 residues. The CDR3 region has the DNA TGCGCCAGCAGCTTGGAGAGGGGACTAGCGAACACCGGGGAGCTGTTTTTT. Encoded protein: CASSLERGLANTGELFF.

The gene calls are TRBV28 and TRBJ2-6; TRBD2 aligns across 10 bases. With V trimmed by 6 bases and J by 0 bases, 17 bases remained unmatched. The CDR3 is 21 residues long. The germline CDR1 and CDR2 sequences are MDHEN and SYDVKM. The CDR3 spells CASSPYSGRTPNGSGANVLTF. The CDR3 nucleotides are TGTGCCAGCAGCCCCTATAGCGGGAGGACTCCCAACGGCTCTGGGGCCAACGTCCTGACTTTC.